This entry concerns a single TCR beta chain. This record belongs to a study of blood T cell repertoires in COVID-19. The wider study: The origin of the acute and convalescent COVID-19 samples was the United States, Italy and Spain. PBMCs, B-cell-depleted T cells, or T cells were the source of the cDNA or gDNA that made up the material.

J was trimmed by 3 bases and V by 5 bases; bases with no gene match: 4. CDR3 length equals 15 residues. Germline V CDR1 and CDR2: LNHDA, SQIVND (reference sequence). Original processing methods: Amplification of reference gene primers provided the estimated nucleated cell counts. TCRdb's table, derived via immunoSEQ multiplex PCR, lists solely in-frame clones and lacks some. D and trimming come from the DNA, and the V and J calls and clone size come from that table. The sample lists fewer than 110,000 clones; 89% were seen once. This rearrangement joins TRBV19 to TRBJ1-5; TRBD1 aligns across 10 bases. The sample consisted of peripheral blood. The sequence came from a woman of 80 years or more in a cohort sampled during active COVID-19. In DNA, the CDR3 is TGTGCCAGTAGTCTGGGGACAGGGGTCAATCAGCCCCAGCATTTT. It encodes CASSLGTGVNQPQHF.